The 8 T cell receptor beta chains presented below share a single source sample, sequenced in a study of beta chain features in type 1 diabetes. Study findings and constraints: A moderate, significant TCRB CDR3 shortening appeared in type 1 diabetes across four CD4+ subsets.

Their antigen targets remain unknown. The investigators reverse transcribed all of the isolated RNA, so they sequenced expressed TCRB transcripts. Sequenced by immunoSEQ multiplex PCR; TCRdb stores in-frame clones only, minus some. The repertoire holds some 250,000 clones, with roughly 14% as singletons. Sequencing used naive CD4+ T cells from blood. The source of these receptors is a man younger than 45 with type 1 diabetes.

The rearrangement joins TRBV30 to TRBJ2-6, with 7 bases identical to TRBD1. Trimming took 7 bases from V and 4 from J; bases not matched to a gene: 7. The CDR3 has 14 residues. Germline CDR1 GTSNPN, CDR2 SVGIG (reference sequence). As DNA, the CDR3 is TGTGCCTTTAAAAGGGGGCCCGGGGCCAACGTCCTGACTTTC. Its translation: CAFKRGPGANVLTF.

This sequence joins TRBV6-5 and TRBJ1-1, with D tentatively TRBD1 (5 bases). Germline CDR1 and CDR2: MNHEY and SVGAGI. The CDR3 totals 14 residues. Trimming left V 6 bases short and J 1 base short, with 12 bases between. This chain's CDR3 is CASRVTGPNTEAFF. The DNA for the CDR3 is TGTGCCAGCAGGGTTACAGGTCCGAACACTGAAGCTTTCTTT.

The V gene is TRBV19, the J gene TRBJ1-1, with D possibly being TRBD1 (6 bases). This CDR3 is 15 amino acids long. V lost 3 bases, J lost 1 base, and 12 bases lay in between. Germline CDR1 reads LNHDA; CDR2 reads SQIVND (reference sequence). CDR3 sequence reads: CASSITPGENTEAFF. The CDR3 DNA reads TGTGCCAGTAGTATTACCCCAGGGGAGAACACTGAAGCTTTCTTT.

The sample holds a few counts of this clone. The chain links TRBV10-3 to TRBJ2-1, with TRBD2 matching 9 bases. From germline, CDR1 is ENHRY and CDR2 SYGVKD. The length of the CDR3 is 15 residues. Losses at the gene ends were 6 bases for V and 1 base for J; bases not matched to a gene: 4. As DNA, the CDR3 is TGTGCCATCAGGGATGCGGGGGGGTCCTACAATGAGCAGTTCTTC. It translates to CAIRDAGGSYNEQFF.

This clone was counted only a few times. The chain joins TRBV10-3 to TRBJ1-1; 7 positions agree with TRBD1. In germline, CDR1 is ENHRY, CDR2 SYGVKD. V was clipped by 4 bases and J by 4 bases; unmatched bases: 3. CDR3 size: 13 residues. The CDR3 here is CAISGQGGTEAFF. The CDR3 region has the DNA TGTGCCATCAGTGGACAGGGCGGCACTGAAGCTTTCTTT.

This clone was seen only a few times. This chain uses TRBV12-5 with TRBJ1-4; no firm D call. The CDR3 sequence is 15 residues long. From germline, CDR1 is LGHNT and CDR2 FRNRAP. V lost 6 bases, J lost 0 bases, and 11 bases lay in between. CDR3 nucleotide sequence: TGTGCTAGTGGCCCCGGTGTGGCAACTAATGAAAAACTGTTTTTT. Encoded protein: CASGPGVATNEKLFF.

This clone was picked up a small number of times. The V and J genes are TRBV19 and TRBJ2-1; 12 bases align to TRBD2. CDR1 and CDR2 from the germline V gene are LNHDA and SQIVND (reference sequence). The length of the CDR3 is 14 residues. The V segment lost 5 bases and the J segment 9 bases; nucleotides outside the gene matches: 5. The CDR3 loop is CASSSSGRAGEQFF. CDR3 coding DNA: TGTGCCAGTAGTTCTAGCGGGAGGGCCGGTGAGCAGTTCTTC. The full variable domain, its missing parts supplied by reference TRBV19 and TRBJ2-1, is DGGITQSPKYLFRKEGQNVTLSCEQNLNHDAMYWYRQDPGQGLRLIYYSQIVNDFQKGDIAEGYSVSREKKESFPLTVTSAQKNPTAFYLCASSSSGRAGEQFFGPGTRLTVL.

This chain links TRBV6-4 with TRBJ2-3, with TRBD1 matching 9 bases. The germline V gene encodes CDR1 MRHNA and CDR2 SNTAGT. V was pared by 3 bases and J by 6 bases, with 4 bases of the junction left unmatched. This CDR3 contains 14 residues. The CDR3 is CASSEQGAQDTQYF. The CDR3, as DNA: TGTGCCAGCAGTGAACAGGGGGCGCAGGATACGCAGTATTTT.